A selection of T cell receptor beta chains follows, all from one sample in a study of cytomegalovirus exposure and HLA in healthy donors. Profiled with immunoSEQ multiplex PCR; TCRdb holds only in-frame clones, not every one. Altogether about 150,000 clones are present, about 75% being singletons, with the ten largest covering about 4.5%. The sample was PBMCs. These receptor sequences come from a man aged 55 to 70 in good health and CMV-seronegative. The CDR3 runs from the conserved cysteine through the conserved F or W. A D gene is named only where the DNA matches it firmly. Not every row has a clone size; where given, it reads once, few, many or a size class.

clone_size,v_call,d_call,j_call,cdr3_nt,cdr3_aa
once,TRBV7-3,TRBD2,TRBJ2-1,TGTGCCAGCAGCTTAAATAGCGGGGACAATGAGCAGTTCTTC,CASSLNSGDNEQFF
NA,TRBV19,NA,TRBJ2-5,TGTGCCAGTAGTATAAGCGCAGCGACAGAGACCCAGTACTTC,CASSISAATETQYF
NA,TRBV7-9,NA,TRBJ2-4,TGTGCCAGCAGCTTAGGTATGGGAGGTAGCGGAAACATTCAGTACTTC,CASSLGMGGSGNIQYF
NA,TRBV6-5,TRBD1,TRBJ2-7,TGTGCCAGCAGTTATTCCCCCAGGGGGCGGATCGAGCAGTACTTC,CASSYSPRGRIEQYF
NA,TRBV7-3,TRBD2,TRBJ2-7,TGTGCCAGCAGCCGGGGACTAGCGGGAGCTGAGCAGTACTTC,CASSRGLAGAEQYF
NA,TRBV7-9,TRBD2,TRBJ2-7,TGTGCCAGCAGCGATATCTACGAACTAGCGGGAGGGCCATCGGGGGAGCAGTACTTC,CASSDIYELAGGPSGEQYF
NA,TRBV11-1,TRBD2,TRBJ2-7,TGTGCCAGCAGCCTAAGGAGGGGACTAGCGGGAGAAGAGCAGTACTTC,CASSLRRGLAGEEQYF
once,TRBV6-5,TRBD1,TRBJ1-2,TGTGCCAGCAGTGCCGGGACAGACTATGGCTACACCTTC,CASSAGTDYGYTF
few,TRBV4-2,TRBD2,TRBJ2-7,TGTGCCAGCAGCCAGGCCCCAGTGACTAGCGGGAGAAGTCCCGGCTTTTACGAGCAGTACTTC,CASSQAPVTSGRSPGFYEQYF
NA,TRBV7-9,NA,TRBJ2-7,TGTGCCAGCAGCCGAGGGGGCTACGAGCAGTACTTC,CASSRGGYEQYF
NA,TRBV25-1,NA,TRBJ2-5,TGTGCCAGCAGACAGGGGGGGTGGGAGACCCAGTACTTC,CASRQGGWETQYF
NA,TRBV7-2,TRBD2,TRBJ2-7,TGTGCCAGCAGCCCTGGACTAGCGGGATACTACTCCTACGAGCAGTACTTC,CASSPGLAGYYSYEQYF
NA,TRBV10-3,TRBD1,TRBJ1-2,TGTGCCATCAGAAATAGGGACAGGGGTAACTATGGCTACACCTTC,CAIRNRDRGNYGYTF
NA,TRBV10-3,NA,TRBJ2-7,TGTGCCATCAGTGGCAGAGGGCTCTACGAGCAGTACTTC,CAISGRGLYEQYF
NA,TRBV5-6,TRBD1,TRBJ2-3,TGTGCCAGCAGCTTGGAGGGACAGGGCCTCACAGATACGCAGTATTTT,CASSLEGQGLTDTQYF
few,TRBV6-1,TRBD1,TRBJ1-4,TGTGCCAGCAGTGTTTTGACAGGGGGTGAAAAACTGTTTTTT,CASSVLTGGEKLFF
NA,TRBV5-1,TRBD2,TRBJ2-2,TGCGCCAGCAGCCCCCTAGCGGGCGGTCAAAGGACCGGGGAGCTGTTTTTT,CASSPLAGGQRTGELFF
NA,TRBV6-5,NA,TRBJ1-2,TGTGCCAGCAGTACATCGACAGGCGGCTACTATGGCTACACCTTC,CASSTSTGGYYGYTF
NA,TRBV5-1,NA,TRBJ1-2,TGCGCCAGCAGCTTGGGAGGAGGGGAGACTAACTATGGCTACACCTTC,CASSLGGGETNYGYTF
few,TRBV5-4,NA,TRBJ2-6,TGTGCCAGCAGCCAACGGAGAGGGCGAGGTGGGGCCAACGTCCTGACTTTC,CASSQRRGRGGANVLTF
NA,TRBV18,NA,TRBJ1-4,TGTGCCAGCTCACCGGAGGAAATTAATGAAAAACTGTTTTTT,CASSPEEINEKLFF
NA,TRBV18,TRBD1,TRBJ1-1,TGTGCCAGCTCACCGGACAGGGTAGGGACTGAAGCTTTCTTT,CASSPDRVGTEAFF
NA,TRBV28,NA,TRBJ2-1,TGTGCCAGCAGTGCCCCCGTACCGCGCGATGAGCAGTTCTTC,CASSAPVPRDEQFF
NA,TRBV11-3,TRBD1,TRBJ2-7,TGTGCCAGCAGCTTAGGAGGGGGCGATCCCTACGAGCAGTACTTC,CASSLGGGDPYEQYF
few,TRBV29-1,TRBD1,TRBJ2-2,TGCAGCGCGACGGACAGGGCGAACACCGGGGAGCTGTTTTTT,CSATDRANTGELFF
NA,TRBV18,TRBD1,TRBJ2-2,TGTGCCAGCTCACCGCCGACAGGGGGCGACACCGGGGAGCTGTTTTTT,CASSPPTGGDTGELFF